These 25 T cell receptor beta chains originate from one sample sequenced in a study of sequential checkpoint blockade in melanoma. Sequenced by immunoSEQ multiplex PCR; TCRdb stores in-frame clones only, minus some. This sample carries around 8,000 clones, 64% of them seen once, and the ten largest clones take 50%. Treatment reported: randomized to nivolumab then ipilimumab (arm A) or the reverse (arm B). The starting material was CD8+ T cells sorted from blood (inferred from file names), obtained from a patient given nivolumab and ipilimumab in sequence. The receptors here all came from a human patient with melanoma. Some clones in this sample may be carry-over from other donors' samples.

The sample holds a few counts of this clone. The V call is TRBV9, the J call TRBJ2-7, with TRBD2 as a possible D gene (7 bases). The CDR3 extends over 15 amino acids. Germline V gene data show CDR1 as SGDLS and CDR2 as YYNGEE. V was trimmed by 4 bases and J by 3 bases, leaving 17 bases between them. CDR3 protein: CASSLGGGTYYEQYF. CDR3 in DNA: TGTGCCAGCAGCTTAGGGGGGGGGACGTACTACGAGCAGTACTTC.

The genes are TRBV4-2 and TRBJ1-5; no clear D. Germline CDR1 and CDR2: LGHNA and YNFKEQ. This CDR3 has 15 residues. Trimming shortened V by 7 bases and J by 3 bases, and 16 bases separated the two germline ends. CDR3 in amino acids: CASTAPEGYNQPQHF. CDR3 DNA sequence: TGTGCCAGCACCGCCCCTGAGGGTTACAATCAGCCCCAGCATTTT.

The chain employs TRBV5-4 and TRBJ1-1; perhaps TRBD1 as D (6 bases). The CDR3 has 12 amino acids. V lost 0 bases to trimming and J lost 11 bases, with 11 bases between them. Germline-derived CDR1 and CDR2 are SGHNT and YYREEE (reference sequence). CDR3: CASSLAGGPAFF. CDR3 DNA: TGTGCCAGCAGCTTGGCGGGGGGGCCTGCTTTCTTT.

V is TRBV27 and J is TRBJ1-6; maybe TRBD1 (6 bases). With 6 bases removed from V and 5 bases from J, the gap between germline ends came to 11 bases. The germline CDR1 and CDR2 sequences are MNHEY and SMNVEV (reference sequence). The CDR3 runs 14 residues. CDR3 loop: CASSPDRDNSPLHF. The DNA for the CDR3 is TGTGCCAGCAGCCCGGACAGAGATAATTCACCCCTCCACTTT.

The genes are TRBV5-1 and TRBJ1-3; TRBD1 aligns across 8 bases. Germline-derived CDR1 and CDR2 are SGHRS and YFSETQ. This CDR3 is 14 amino acids long. V trimming: 4 bases; J trimming: 8 bases; junction bases outside the gene matches: 8. CDR3 DNA sequence: TGCGCCAGCAGCCCCCCGGACAGGGCGGACACCATATATTTT. This sequence encodes CASSPPDRADTIYF.

The V and J genes are TRBV9 and TRBJ1-5, with D perhaps TRBD1 (5 bases). V was trimmed by 3 bases and J by 6 bases, leaving 16 bases between them. Germline loops: CDR1 SGDLS, CDR2 YYNGEE. This CDR3 contains 15 residues. The CDR3 here is CASSGGEGLIQPQHF. The CDR3 DNA reads TGTGCCAGCAGCGGGGGGGAGGGGTTGATTCAGCCCCAGCATTTT.

V and J are TRBV7-9 and TRBJ2-7, with 8 bases lining up with TRBD2. CDR1 SEHNR and CDR2 FQNEAQ come from the germline V gene (reference sequence). Germline trimming cut 5 bases from V and 3 bases from J; bases unmatched to any gene: 6. The CDR3 totals 14 residues. This chain's CDR3 is CASSPAGASYEQYF. Written as DNA, the CDR3 is TGTGCCAGCAGCCCAGCGGGGGCCAGCTACGAGCAGTACTTC.

This chain joins TRBV4-1 and TRBJ1-6; D may be TRBD1 (5 bases). This CDR3 is built from 12 residues. Germline V gene lookup returns CDR1 MGHRA and CDR2 YSYEKL. V shed 7 bases and J shed 7 bases, with 8 bases lying between them. The CDR3 coding sequence is TGCGCCAGCAAAGGGGCGAATTCACCCCTCCACTTT. This translates into CASKGANSPLHF.

Judged by abundance, this clone is large. The CDR3 here is CASSPDRKYQPQHF. CDR3 bases: TGCGCCAGCAGCCCCGACAGGAAATATCAGCCCCAGCATTTT. V gene TRBV4-3 combines with J gene TRBJ1-5, with a tentative D call TRBD1 (6 bases). The V end lost 4 bases, the J end lost 5 bases, and 12 bases lay between the germline ends. Germline V lookup: CDR1 LGHNA, CDR2 YSLEER. The CDR3 is 14 amino acids.

CDR3 sequence reads: CASSRGQGVTYEQYF. The CDR3 DNA follows: TGTGCCAGCAGCCGAGGACAGGGGGTTACCTACGAGCAGTACTTC. The V and J genes are TRBV2 and TRBJ2-7, with 10 bases identical to TRBD1. The germline V gene encodes CDR1 SNHLY and CDR2 FYNNEI. The CDR3 covers 15 residues. J was trimmed by 2 bases and V by 6 bases; bases with no gene match: 7. Supplemented by reference TRBV2 and TRBJ2-7, the full variable domain reads EPEVTQTPSHQVTQMGQEVILRCVPISNHLYFYWYRQILGQKVEFLVSFYNNEISEKSEIFDDQFSVERPDGSNFTLKIRSTKLEDSAMYFCASSRGQGVTYEQYFGPGTRLTVT.

This clone occurred a few times. J is TRBJ1-5 and V is TRBV19; no reliable D call. Germline CDR1 and CDR2: LNHDA and SQIVND (reference sequence). The V end was cut by 3 bases, the J end by 3 bases, with 9 bases between. This CDR3 comprises 14 residues. The CDR3 bases are TGTGCCAGTAGTATCTACAGAGACAATCAGCCCCAGCATTTT. It encodes CASSIYRDNQPQHF. The full variable domain, in which reference TRBV19 and TRBJ1-5 provide the parts outside the CDR3, is DGGITQSPKYLFRKEGQNVTLSCEQNLNHDAMYWYRQDPGQGLRLIYYSQIVNDFQKGDIAEGYSVSREKKESFPLTVTSAQKNPTAFYLCASSIYRDNQPQHFGDGTRLSIL.

The chain links TRBV6-9 to TRBJ1-2; maybe TRBD1 (5 bases). The CDR3 is 17 residues long. Trimming took 5 bases from V and 4 from J, leaving 23 bases between them. Germline CDR1 reads MNHGY; CDR2 reads SVAAGI. CDR3 in amino acids: CASSTGQSYGKTYGYTF. CDR3 DNA sequence: TGTGCCAGCAGTACAGGTCAGTCTTACGGAAAGACCTATGGCTACACCTTC.

This clone was detected only a few times. The J gene is TRBJ2-7, the V gene TRBV6-9; the match to TRBD1 covers 11 bases. CDR1 is MNHGY and CDR2 is SVAAGI in the germline V gene. With 6 bases clipped from V and 1 base from J, the junction kept 5 bases outside the gene matches. The CDR3 sequence is 15 residues long. The CDR3 spells CASRIGTGGSYEQYF. In DNA, the CDR3 is TGTGCCAGCAGGATTGGGACAGGGGGTTCCTACGAGCAGTACTTC.

This clone has more than one count but fewer than ten. One junction end does not reproduce the germline sequence, and a read error may be involved. Additional DNA sequences in this sample encode the identical CDR3. This rearrangement joins TRBV7-9 to TRBJ1-1; D remains unclear. The CDR3 length is 19 residues. Per germline, CDR1 SEHNR and CDR2 FQNEAQ (reference sequence). The CDR3: CASSPVAGRAPDTHTEAFF. The CDR3, as DNA: TGCGCCAGCAGCCCCGTAGCGGGTCGGGCCCCAGATACGCACACTGAAGCTTTCTTT.

J is TRBJ1-2 and V is TRBV29-1; no clear D. CDR3 size: 11 residues. V lost 6 bases, J lost 3 bases, and 8 bases lay in between. Germline V gene lookup returns CDR1 SQVTM and CDR2 ANQGSEA. The CDR3 coding sequence is TGCAGCGTCGGGAGGGACTATGGCTACACCTTC. It codes for CSVGRDYGYTF.

V is TRBV4-1 and J is TRBJ2-6; D is perhaps TRBD2 (6 bases). CDR3 length equals 17 residues. V was clipped by 0 bases and J by 2 bases, with 11 bases between them. Per germline, CDR1 MGHRA and CDR2 YSYEKL. In nucleotides, the CDR3 is TGCGCCAGCAGCCAAGATTTGCGGGGCGCTGGGGCCAACGTCCTGACTTTC. This sequence encodes CASSQDLRGAGANVLTF.

The chain links TRBV5-8 to TRBJ1-2; 7 nucleotides agree with TRBD1. This CDR3 contains 15 residues. CDR1 SGHTS and CDR2 YDEGEE come from the germline V gene. After removal of 0 bases from V and 4 bases from J, the junction contained 6 bases not matched to a gene. As DNA, the CDR3 is TGTGCCAGCAGCTTGGTCCCAGGGGGTGGCTATGGCTACACCTTC. Translation: CASSLVPGGGYGYTF.

The chain couples TRBV5-6 to TRBJ1-2, with TRBD1 matching over 7 bases. Looked up from germline, CDR1 is SGHDT and CDR2 is YYEEEE. The trim removed 0 bases at V and 8 bases at J, leaving 13 bases unmatched. This CDR3 region has 16 residues. The CDR3 reads CASSLANYRGVGGYTF. CDR3 bases: TGTGCCAGCAGCTTGGCAAATTACAGGGGAGTAGGAGGCTACACCTTC.

This rearrangement joins TRBV9 to TRBJ2-7; perhaps TRBD2 as D (6 bases). The CDR3 has 16 amino acids. Germline loops: CDR1 SGDLS, CDR2 YYNGEE. Trimming cost V 3 bases and J 6 bases, with 22 bases left between them. CDR3 amino acids: CASSERPVGGRGEQYF. CDR3 coding DNA: TGTGCCAGCAGCGAGAGGCCGGTGGGGGGTAGAGGCGAGCAGTACTTC.

This chain links TRBV10-2 with TRBJ1-2; D not resolved. V was trimmed by 7 bases and J by 3 bases, leaving 9 bases between them. Per the germline V gene, CDR1 is WSHSY and CDR2 is SAAADI. This CDR3 has 12 residues. For the CDR3, the DNA is TGCGCCAGCAAGTGGCGGGACTATGGCTACACCTTC. It specifies CASKWRDYGYTF.

The gene calls are TRBV4-3 and TRBJ1-1; 7 positions match TRBD1. Germline V gene data show CDR1 as LGHNA and CDR2 as YSLEER. The trim removed 5 bases at V and 10 bases at J, leaving 10 bases unmatched. This CDR3 spans 13 amino acids. CDR3 in DNA: TGCGCCAGCAGCGCAGGGGGACAACCACGAGCTTTCTTT. As protein: CASSAGGQPRAFF.

The chain joins TRBV5-1 to TRBJ2-7; D not certain. V shed 1 base and J shed 1 base, with 9 bases lying between them. The CDR3 extends over 14 amino acids. Germline CDR1 reads SGHRS; CDR2 reads YFSETQ. The CDR3 DNA sequence: TGCGCCAGCAGCTTGCCATCGCTATCCTACGAGCAGTACTTC. Its protein is CASSLPSLSYEQYF. The entire variable domain, with the rest obtained from reference TRBV5-1 and TRBJ2-7, is as follows: KAGVTQTPRYLIKTRGQQVTLSCSPISGHRSVSWYQQTPGQGLQFLFEYFSETQRNKGNFPGRFSGRQFSNSRSEMNVSTLELGDSALYLCASSLPSLSYEQYFGPGTRLTVT.

This chain links TRBV27 with TRBJ2-7; tentative D call: TRBD1 (6 bases). There are 12 residues in the CDR3. Germline CDR1 reads MNHEY; CDR2 reads SMNVEV (reference sequence). Trimming removed 6 bases at V and 4 bases at J, with 10 bases between. The CDR3 reads CASSYTGYEQYF. As DNA, the CDR3 is TGTGCCAGCAGCTATACAGGGTACGAGCAGTACTTC.

This rearrangement joins TRBV7-9 to TRBJ2-2; 9 bases map to TRBD1. This CDR3 has 16 amino acids. The trim removed 5 bases at V and 4 bases at J, leaving 8 bases unmatched. Germline V gene sequence: CDR1 SEHNR, CDR2 FQNEAQ (reference sequence). CDR3: CASSPPDRGGTGELFF. The CDR3 DNA follows: TGTGCCAGCAGCCCCCCGGACAGGGGAGGCACCGGGGAGCTGTTTTTT. Based on the CDR3 plus reference TRBV7-9 and TRBJ2-2, the full variable domain is DTGVSQNPRHKITKRGQNVTFRCDPISEHNRLYWYRQTLGQGPEFLTYFQNEAQLEKSRLLSDRFSAERPKGSFSTLEIQRTEQGDSAMYLCASSPPDRGGTGELFFGEGSRLTVL.

This clone was seen a single time. The CDR3 protein is CASSAGPTTLEQYF. For the CDR3, the DNA is TGTGCCAGCAGCGCAGGCCCTACCACCCTCGAGCAGTACTTC. J is TRBJ2-7 and V is TRBV9; D unresolved. Germline V gene sequence: CDR1 SGDLS, CDR2 YYNGEE. The CDR3 extends over 14 amino acids. Trimming took 3 bases from V and 6 from J, leaving 16 bases between them.